This T cell receptor (beta chain) was sequenced in a study of T cell changes during pregnancy in multiple sclerosis. Assay: immunoSEQ multiplex PCR; the TCRdb copy retains only in-frame clones and omits some. The top ten hold over 0.65% of the sample, which has 90,000 to 120,000 clones, roughly 90% seen once. From germline, CDR1 is SGHDT and CDR2 YYEEEE. The trim removed 3 bases at V and 5 bases at J, leaving 5 bases unmatched. The CDR3 loop spans 13 amino acids. The V gene is TRBV5-6, the J gene TRBJ2-7, with TRBD1 identical over 7 bases. Material: peripheral blood, obtained in the third trimester of pregnancy. This TCR derives from a female donor in good health, enrolled as a control in a pregnancy study. CDR3 amino acids: CASSYDRAHEQYF. CDR3 DNA sequence: TGTGCCAGCAGCTACGACAGGGCCCACGAGCAGTACTTC.